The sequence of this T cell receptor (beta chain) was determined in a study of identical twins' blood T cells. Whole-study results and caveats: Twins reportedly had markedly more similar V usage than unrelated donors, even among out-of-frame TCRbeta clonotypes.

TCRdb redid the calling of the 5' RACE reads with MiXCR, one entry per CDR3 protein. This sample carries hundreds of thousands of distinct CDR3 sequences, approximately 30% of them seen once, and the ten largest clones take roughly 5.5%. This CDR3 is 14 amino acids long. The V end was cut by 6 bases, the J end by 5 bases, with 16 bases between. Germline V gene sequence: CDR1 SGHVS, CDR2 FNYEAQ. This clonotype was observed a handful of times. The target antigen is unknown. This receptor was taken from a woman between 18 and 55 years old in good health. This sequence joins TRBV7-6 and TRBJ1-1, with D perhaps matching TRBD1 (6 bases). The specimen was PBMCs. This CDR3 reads CASSTQGRGTEAFF. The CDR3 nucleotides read TGTGCCAGCAGTACCCAGGGGCGGGGTACTGAAGCTTTCTTT.